The rows below give T cell receptor beta chains drawn from one sample of a study of blood T cell repertoires in COVID-19. Here immunoSEQ multiplex PCR was the method, and the copy in TCRdb shows in-frame clones only, minus some. The sample lists around 66,000 clones, about four fifths seen once, with 8% to 10% in the top ten. Sequencing used peripheral blood. Receptors originate from a human donor in a cohort sampled during active COVID-19. CDR3s include the opening cysteine and the closing phenylalanine or tryptophan. D genes are given only for firm matches. Part of the rows lack a size; the others show once, few, many or a class for expanded clones.

j_call | clone_size | v_call | d_call | cdr3_nt | cdr3_aa
TRBJ1-1 | - | TRBV19 | - | TGTGCCAGTAGCCCTCAGGGGTATGACACTGAAGCTTTCTTT | CASSPQGYDTEAFF
TRBJ2-1 | - | TRBV6-6 | - | TGTGCCAGCAGTGTGAGACTAGGGGCCTCCTACAATGAGCAGTTCTTC | CASSVRLGASYNEQFF
TRBJ2-7 | - | TRBV6-5 | - | TGTGCCAGCAGGGAGCCAGCGGTTTACGAGCAGTACTTC | CASREPAVYEQYF
TRBJ2-1 | - | TRBV11-2 | - | TGTGCCAGCAGCTTCGAGGGGGTCTCGGAGCAGTTCTTC | CASSFEGVSEQFF
TRBJ2-3 | - | TRBV7-9 | TRBD2 | TGTGCCAGCAGCTTAGCCCTGTCAGCGGGAACAGATACGCAGTATTTT | CASSLALSAGTDTQYF
TRBJ1-2 | - | TRBV5-5 | - | TGTGCCAGCAGCTTGGAGGGAGGCAGGGTGGCCTATGGCTACACCTTC | CASSLEGGRVAYGYTF
TRBJ2-1 | - | TRBV5-1 | TRBD2 | TGCGCCAGCAGCTTGATGACTAGCGGGAGCAATGAGCAGTTCTTC | CASSLMTSGSNEQFF
TRBJ1-2 | - | TRBV30 | - | TGTGCCTGGGATGCGGGGAACTATGGCTACACCTTC | CAWDAGNYGYTF
TRBJ2-1 | - | TRBV7-3 | TRBD1 | TGTGCCAGCGGGAGACAGGGGGGCTACAATGAGCAGTTCTTC | CASGRQGGYNEQFF
TRBJ2-5 | - | TRBV28 | - | TGTGCCAGCAGTAGGCCCCAGGCCGTCGTGAGCCAGTACTTC | CASSRPQAVVSQYF
TRBJ1-2 | - | TRBV6-5 | TRBD1 | TGTGCCAGCAGACCCTACAGGGGGGAGTATGGCTACACCTTC | CASRPYRGEYGYTF
TRBJ2-4 | - | TRBV7-9 | TRBD1 | TGTGCCAGCAGCGTGGGACAGGCTATCGGAATTCAGTACTTC | CASSVGQAIGIQYF
TRBJ2-2 | - | TRBV7-2 | TRBD1 | TGTGCCAGCAGCACCGGACAGGCCGGGGAGCTGTTTTTT | CASSTGQAGELFF
TRBJ1-2 | - | TRBV27 | - | TGTGCCAGCAGTTTAAGGGGATATGGCTACACCTTC | CASSLRGYGYTF
TRBJ1-3 | - | TRBV9 | - | TGTGCCAGCAGCCCCCCGGGGGGAGCTGGAAACACCATATATTTT | CASSPPGGAGNTIYF
TRBJ1-1 | - | TRBV30 | - | TGTGCCTGGACCTTGTTCGACACTGAAGCTTTCTTT | CAWTLFDTEAFF
TRBJ1-4 | - | TRBV5-5 | TRBD1 | TGTGCCAGCAGCTTGCAGGGGGGAAAACTGTTTTTT | CASSLQGGKLFF
TRBJ2-7 | - | TRBV11-2 | - | TGTGCCAGCAGCTTAGATTTCGGGCTAGCGACGGGATTCCCCCACGAGCAGTACTTC | CASSLDFGLATGFPHEQYF
TRBJ1-1 | - | TRBV7-2 | - | TGTGCCAGCAGCTTAGCCCCCGGGTTGAACACTGAAGCTTTCTTT | CASSLAPGLNTEAFF
TRBJ1-1 | - | TRBV19 | - | TGTGCCAGCAGGAAACCAGGGACACTGAACACTGAAGCTTTCTTT | CASRKPGTLNTEAFF
TRBJ2-7 | - | TRBV28 | TRBD1 | TGTGCCAGCAGTTTAGCCCGGACAGGGGACGAGCAGTACTTC | CASSLARTGDEQYF
TRBJ1-4 | - | TRBV7-8 | TRBD1 | TGTGCCAGCAGCTTAGGGACAGGGAAGGGTGGGGAAAAACTGTTTTTT | CASSLGTGKGGEKLFF
TRBJ2-7 | - | TRBV6-5 | - | TGTGCCAGCAGTTACGGGGGGGCAGTCTACGAGCAGTACTTC | CASSYGGAVYEQYF
TRBJ1-2 | few | TRBV19 | TRBD1 | TGTGCCAGTAGTATAGGACAGGGGCGCGATGGCTACACCTTC | CASSIGQGRDGYTF